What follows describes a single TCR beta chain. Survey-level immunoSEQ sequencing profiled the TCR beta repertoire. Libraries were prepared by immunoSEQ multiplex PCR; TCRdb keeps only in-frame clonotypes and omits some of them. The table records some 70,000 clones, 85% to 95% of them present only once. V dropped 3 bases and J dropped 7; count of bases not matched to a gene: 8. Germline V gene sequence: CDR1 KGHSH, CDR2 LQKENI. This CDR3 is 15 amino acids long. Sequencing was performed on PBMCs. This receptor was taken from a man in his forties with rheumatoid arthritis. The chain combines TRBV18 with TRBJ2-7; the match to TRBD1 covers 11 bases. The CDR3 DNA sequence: TGTGCCAGCTCACCGCTGGGGACAGGGGGTCGGGAGCAGTACTTC. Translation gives CASSPLGTGGREQYF.